The 17 T cell receptor beta chains given below trace back to one sample, sequenced in a study of CD8 T cells in ankylosing spondylitis. TCRdb re-analysed the 5' RACE reads in MiXCR, keeping a single row per CDR3 protein. The repertoire consists of 350,000 or so distinct CDR3 sequences, with roughly 14% occurring once and the leading ten covering around 1%. The sequenced sample was blood, either unsorted or a sorted T cell fraction (not recorded which). The receptor set was obtained from a male donor with ankylosing spondylitis or in good health (not recorded which).

This clonotype was observed at least ten times. The CDR3 sequence is CASSFGTDNEQFF. The DNA for the CDR3 is TGCGCCAGCAGCTTCGGGACAGACAATGAGCAGTTCTTC. The chain carries TRBV5-1 and TRBJ2-1; the match to TRBD1 covers 7 bases. The ends lost 2 bases at V and 5 bases at J; junction bases unmatched: 1. CDR3 length equals 13 residues. The germline CDR1 and CDR2 sequences are SGHRS and YFSETQ.

CDR3 coding DNA: TGCGCCAGCACGAAGGCCGGGGACTACAGCACAGATACGCAGTATTTT. It yields the protein CASTKAGDYSTDTQYF. The V call is TRBV5-1, the J call TRBJ2-3, with 7 bases matching TRBD2. Germline CDR1 SGHRS, CDR2 YFSETQ. This CDR3 is 16 amino acids long. Trimming removed 6 bases from V and 0 bases from J; junction bases left unmatched: 10.

This clonotype was detected only a few times. This chain joins TRBV30 and TRBJ1-5; D is unclear. This CDR3 comprises 13 residues. The germline V and J ends were trimmed by 1 base and 3 bases, with 7 bases remaining between them. The V gene's germline CDR1 is GTSNPN and CDR2 SVGIG (reference sequence). This CDR3 reads CAWSGQTNQPQHF. In nucleotides, the CDR3 is TGTGCCTGGAGTGGCCAGACCAATCAGCCCCAGCATTTT.

This clonotype has just a few counts. The rearrangement links TRBV12-3 or TRBV12-4 to TRBJ2-1, with TRBD2 matching 9 bases. CDR3 length: 15 amino acids. J gave up 5 bases and V 5 bases, and 7 bases lay outside the gene matches. CDR3 amino acids: CASSLYSGGNNEQFF. The CDR3 DNA reads TGTGCCAGCAGTCTATATAGCGGGGGAAACAATGAGCAGTTCTTC.

V and J are TRBV5-1 and TRBJ2-5; the D is unclear. The CDR3 spans 15 residues. CDR1 and CDR2 from the germline V gene are SGHRS and YFSETQ. V lost 0 bases and J 5 bases, leaving 14 bases between the germline ends. CDR3 in amino acids: CASSLAPDPRETQYF. In nucleotides, the CDR3 is TGCGCCAGCAGCTTGGCCCCGGACCCCCGGGAGACCCAGTACTTC.

The chain recombines TRBV4-1 with TRBJ2-1, with D uncertain. The V end was cut by 4 bases, the J end by 10 bases, with 17 bases between. In germline, CDR1 is MGHRA, CDR2 YSYEKL. The CDR3 is 14 residues long. CDR3: CASSRREGPGEQFF. The CDR3 coding sequence is TGCGCCAGCAGCCGAAGGGAAGGGCCCGGCGAGCAGTTCTTC.

The chain employs TRBV5-6 and TRBJ2-1, with 12 bases identical to TRBD2. V was pared by 3 bases and J by 10 bases, with 11 bases of the junction left unmatched. CDR1 and CDR2 (germline): SGHDT, YYEEEE. There are 16 residues in the CDR3. The CDR3 DNA reads as TGTGCCAGCAGCTCTCGACCGGGACTAGCGGGCTTAGAGCAGTTCTTC. It specifies CASSSRPGLAGLEQFF. Full variable domain (remainder filled in from reference TRBV5-6 and TRBJ2-1): DAGVTQSPTHLIKTRGQQVTLRCSPKSGHDTVSWYQQALGQGPQFIFQYYEEEERQRGNFPDRFSGHQFPNYSSELNVNALLLGDSALYLCASSSRPGLAGLEQFFGPGTRLTVL.

The chain recombines TRBV29-1 with TRBJ2-3; 12 bases line up with TRBD2. The CDR3 spans 17 residues. V lost 4 bases to trimming and J lost 0 bases; unmatched junction nucleotides: 8. Germline V gene lookup returns CDR1 SQVTM and CDR2 ANQGSEA. The CDR3 loop reads CSVGRLAGGRSTDTQYF. The CDR3 nucleotides are TGCAGCGTTGGCAGGCTAGCGGGGGGGAGGAGCACAGATACGCAGTATTTT.

The chain recombines TRBV5-1 with TRBJ2-2, with unresolved D. CDR1 is SGHRS, CDR2 YFSETQ, per germline. The CDR3 totals 13 residues. V was pared by 1 base and J by 4 bases, with 5 bases between. In DNA, the CDR3 is TGCGCCAGCAGCTTGTGGGGCACCGGGGAGCTGTTTTTT. This codes for CASSLWGTGELFF.

The chain joins TRBV7-9 to TRBJ2-5; D ambiguous. V gave up 1 base and J gave up 4 bases, with 4 bases separating them. The CDR3 sequence is 12 residues long. The germline V gene has CDR1 SEHNR and CDR2 FQNEAQ (reference sequence). As DNA, the CDR3 is TGTGCCAGCAGCTTAGTAGCAGAGACCCAGTACTTC. This gives the protein CASSLVAETQYF.

The chain combines TRBV10-3 with TRBJ2-7, with D unresolved. V was clipped by 2 bases and J by 2 bases, with 7 bases between them. Germline V gene sequence: CDR1 ENHRY, CDR2 SYGVKD. The CDR3 totals 13 residues. The CDR3 sequence is CAISETPAYEQYF. The CDR3 DNA reads TGTGCCATCAGTGAGACACCTGCCTACGAGCAGTACTTC.

The chain combines TRBV12-3 or TRBV12-4 with TRBJ2-3; 9 nucleotides line up with TRBD2. V was pared by 5 bases and J by 4 bases, with 1 base of the junction left unmatched. This CDR3 is 13 amino acids long. The CDR3 DNA reads as TGTGCCAGCAGTCGACTAGCGGCAGATACGCAGTATTTT. Its protein product is CASSRLAADTQYF.

This clonotype was seen more than once but under ten times. This chain uses TRBV24-1 with TRBJ2-6, with D possibly being TRBD1 or TRBD2 (5 bases each). V was trimmed by 9 bases and J by 4 bases, leaving 12 bases between them. Germline values: CDR1 KGHDR, CDR2 SFDVKD. The CDR3 is 14 amino acids. This CDR3 is CATPGTSGANVLTF. The CDR3 DNA follows: TGTGCCACCCCTGGGACGTCCGGGGCCAACGTCCTGACTTTC.

This clonotype was found a few times. The chain recombines TRBV11-3 with TRBJ2-1; D remains unclear. Germline V lookup: CDR1 SGHNT, CDR2 YENEEA. Trimming took 0 bases from V and 5 from J, leaving 8 bases between them. The length of the CDR3 is 14 residues. In DNA form, the CDR3 reads TGTGCCAGCAGCTTAGATGGTGGGGACAATGAGCAGTTCTTC. Protein product: CASSLDGGDNEQFF.

This clonotype appeared many times. This chain connects TRBV20-1 to TRBJ2-3; no clear D. Germline CDR1 is DFQATT and CDR2 is SNEGSKA (reference sequence). This CDR3 is built from 11 residues. V lost 5 bases, J lost 2 bases, and 5 bases lay in between. The CDR3 DNA reads TGCAGTGCTCAGAACACAGATACGCAGTATTTT. This gives the protein CSAQNTDTQYF.

This clonotype showed up many times. The chain links TRBV7-8 to TRBJ2-1; D is possibly TRBD2 (5 bases). Trimming removed 5 bases at V and 0 bases at J, with 14 bases between. Germline V gene sequence: CDR1 SGHVS, CDR2 FQNEAQ. The CDR3 loop spans 16 amino acids. The CDR3: CASSPTRAGSYNEQFF. The CDR3 DNA sequence: TGTGCCAGCAGCCCCACTAGGGCGGGCTCCTACAATGAGCAGTTCTTC.

The chain couples TRBV4-1 to TRBJ2-7, with D perhaps matching TRBD1 (6 bases). The CDR3 has 16 residues. V lost 0 bases and J 3 bases, leaving 15 bases between the germline ends. Germline CDR1 and CDR2: MGHRA and YSYEKL. CDR3 DNA: TGCGCCAGCAGCCAAGAAAGAGGGACAACCTACTACGAGCAGTACTTC. Translated: CASSQERGTTYYEQYF.